Below, 28 T cell receptor beta chains from the same sample are listed, as sequenced in a study of blood T cell repertoires in COVID-19. Method: immunoSEQ multiplex PCR; TCRdb's copy keeps in-frame clones and lacks some. The repertoire consists of 85,000 to 110,000 clones, with nearly 90% occurring once and the leading ten covering approximately 3.1%. The source material was peripheral blood. The receptors here all came from a man aged 50 to 60 in a cohort sampled during active COVID-19.

V usage is TRBV18 and J usage is TRBJ2-3; D gene ambiguous. V dropped 3 bases and J dropped 0 bases, with 13 bases sitting between them. Germline V gene data show CDR1 as KGHSH and CDR2 as LQKENI. The CDR3 loop spans 16 amino acids. For the CDR3, the DNA is TGTGCCAGCTCACCCACCAGTACCTCTAGCACAGATACGCAGTATTTT. Protein product: CASSPTSTSSTDTQYF.

The chain joins TRBV12-3 or TRBV12-4 to TRBJ1-3; no clear D. This CDR3 has 11 amino acids. Trimming took 11 bases from V and 0 from J, leaving 5 bases between them. The CDR3 DNA is TGTGCCGCAGGCTCTGGAAACACCATATATTTT. This gives the protein CAAGSGNTIYF.

V and J are TRBV19 and TRBJ1-5; 7 bases agree with TRBD1. V was pared by 3 bases and J by 5 bases, with 7 bases of the junction left unmatched. CDR1 is LNHDA and CDR2 is SQIVND in the germline V gene (reference sequence). The CDR3 sequence is 15 residues long. CDR3 nucleotides: TGTGCCAGTAGTATTAGCGACAGGGCGTATCAGCCCCAGCATTTT. Protein sequence: CASSISDRAYQPQHF.

V and J are TRBV5-6 and TRBJ2-5; a possible D gene is TRBD2 (6 bases). The V gene's germline CDR1 is SGHDT and CDR2 YYEEEE. V was pared by 4 bases and J by 2 bases, with 15 bases between. The CDR3 loop spans 15 amino acids. The CDR3 loop reads CASSLPGLAQETQYF. CDR3 sequence (DNA): TGTGCCAGCAGCCTCCCGGGACTCGCACAAGAGACCCAGTACTTC.

The CDR3 protein is CSALGGAQIYGYTF. The CDR3, as DNA: TGCAGCGCCCTAGGGGGGGCACAGATCTATGGCTACACCTTC. V gene TRBV29-1 combines with J gene TRBJ1-2; a weak D match, TRBD1 (6 bases). Germline CDR1 reads SQVTM; CDR2 reads ANQGSEA. CDR3 size: 14 residues. V dropped 7 bases and J dropped 4 bases, with 19 bases sitting between them.

The rearrangement links TRBV5-6 to TRBJ1-1, with 9 bases matching TRBD1. The ends lost 2 bases at V and 0 bases at J; junction bases unmatched: 2. Germline values: CDR1 SGHDT, CDR2 YYEEEE. This CDR3 contains 15 residues. The CDR3 loop is CASSFGTGMNTEAFF. The DNA for the CDR3 is TGTGCCAGCAGCTTTGGGACAGGGATGAACACTGAAGCTTTCTTT. Full variable domain (rest looked up from reference TRBV5-6 and TRBJ1-1): DAGVTQSPTHLIKTRGQQVTLRCSPKSGHDTVSWYQQALGQGPQFIFQYYEEEERQRGNFPDRFSGHQFPNYSSELNVNALLLGDSALYLCASSFGTGMNTEAFFGQGTRLTVV.

This chain links TRBV10-2 with TRBJ2-1, with 11 bases fitting TRBD2. V was clipped by 2 bases and J by 4 bases; unmatched bases: 1. CDR3 length: 15 residues. CDR1 and CDR2 (germline): WSHSY, SAAADI. The CDR3 spells CASSELAGGYNEQFF. The CDR3 coding sequence is TGCGCCAGCAGTGAGCTAGCGGGGGGTTACAATGAGCAGTTCTTC.

For this clone: Other nucleotide sequences in the sample specify the same CDR3. The gene calls are TRBV5-6 and TRBJ2-7, with TRBD2 matching 9 bases. Germline V gene lookup returns CDR1 SGHDT and CDR2 YYEEEE. The CDR3 contains 18 residues. Trimming cost V 0 bases and J 0 bases; bases outside gene matches: 10. The CDR3 reads CASSLAGAGGRYSYEQYF. Here the CDR3 DNA reads TGTGCCAGCAGCTTGGCGGGTGCGGGGGGGCGGTACTCCTACGAGCAGTACTTC.

The chain joins TRBV19 to TRBJ2-1; a weak D match, TRBD2 (5 bases). Germline V gene lookup returns CDR1 LNHDA and CDR2 SQIVND (reference sequence). This CDR3 has 12 amino acids. Trimming took off 4 bases at V and 13 bases at J, with 14 bases between the two ends. The CDR3 DNA follows: TGTGCCAGTAGTACCCACTCAGCGGAACAGTTCTTC. Amino acid sequence: CASSTHSAEQFF.

CDR3: CASSSYSSGNTGELFF. In nucleotides, the CDR3 is TGTGCCAGCAGTTCCTACTCTAGCGGAAACACCGGGGAGCTGTTTTTT. The V call is TRBV27, the J call TRBJ2-2; TRBD2 matches 7 bases. The V gene's germline CDR1 is MNHEY and CDR2 SMNVEV (reference sequence). J gave up 2 bases and V 4 bases, and 7 bases lay outside the gene matches. The length of the CDR3 is 16 residues.

The rearrangement uses TRBV27 and TRBJ1-5; tentatively, D is TRBD1 (5 bases). The CDR3 loop spans 15 amino acids. CDR1 MNHEY and CDR2 SMNVEV come from the germline V gene (reference sequence). Trimming removed 0 bases from V and 5 bases from J, with 11 bases in between. CDR3: CASSLSGRAYQPQHF. The DNA for the CDR3 is TGTGCCAGCAGTTTATCTGGCAGGGCATATCAGCCCCAGCATTTT.

This clone appeared a single time. J is TRBJ2-1 and V is TRBV7-2, with 7 bases aligning to TRBD2. Germline assignment: CDR1 SGHTA and CDR2 FQGNSA. V shed 0 bases and J 2 bases; nucleotides not matched to a gene: 1. The CDR3 covers 15 residues. CDR3 in DNA: TGTGCCAGCAGCTTAGCGGGGGGGACCTACAATGAGCAGTTCTTC. It specifies CASSLAGGTYNEQFF. Drawing the rest from reference TRBV7-2 and TRBJ2-1, the complete variable domain is GAGVSQSPSNKVTEKGKDVELRCDPISGHTALYWYRQSLGQGLEFLIYFQGNSAPDKSGLPSDRFSAERTGGSVSTLTIQRTQQEDSAVYLCASSLAGGTYNEQFFGPGTRLTVL.

The genes are TRBV20-1 and TRBJ2-5; no firm D call. Germline CDR1 is DFQATT and CDR2 is SNEGSKA (reference sequence). Trimming shortened V by 4 bases and J by 5 bases, and 8 bases separated the two germline ends. The CDR3 covers 11 residues. CDR3 nucleotide sequence: TGCAGTGCTAAGCGCTGGGAGACCCAGTACTTC. Translating it yields CSAKRWETQYF.

This chain uses TRBV11-2 with TRBJ1-2, with a weak D call TRBD1 (5 bases). V was cut by 5 bases and J by 8 bases, with 27 bases left in between. This CDR3 has 17 residues. The germline V gene has CDR1 SGHAT and CDR2 FQNNGV. CDR3 amino acids: CASSPLQQALLVRGYTF. CDR3 DNA sequence: TGTGCCAGCAGCCCCCTTCAACAGGCGCTTTTGGTGAGGGGCTACACCTTC. Looking up the rest from reference TRBV11-2 and TRBJ1-2 gives the full variable domain: EAGVAQSPRYKIIEKRQSVAFWCNPISGHATLYWYQQILGQGPKLLIQFQNNGVVDDSQLPKDRFSAERLKGVDSTLKIQPAKLEDSAVYLCASSPLQQALLVRGYTFGSGTRLTVV.

The V gene is TRBV3-1 (or the pseudogene TRBV3-2), the J gene TRBJ1-3; D call uncertain. The ends were cut back, 0 bases at V and 0 bases at J, with 9 bases in the middle. CDR1 is LGHDT, CDR2 YNNKEL, per germline (reference sequence). The CDR3 has 16 amino acids. CDR3 sequence: CASSQDRGYSGNTIYF. In DNA form, the CDR3 reads TGTGCCAGCAGCCAAGATCGAGGGTACTCTGGAAACACCATATATTTT.

The rearrangement joins TRBV6-6 to TRBJ1-2; tentative D call: TRBD1 (6 bases). V lost 2 bases, J lost 4 bases, and 14 bases lay in between. The CDR3 sequence is 15 residues long. Germline-derived CDR1 and CDR2 are MNHNY and SVGAGI (reference sequence). CDR3 bases: TGTGCCAGCAGTTACGACAGGTTTCGACCCTATGGCTACACCTTC. Residues: CASSYDRFRPYGYTF.

The sample holds one count of this clone. The rearrangement joins TRBV19 to TRBJ1-6; maybe TRBD1 (6 bases). V shed 9 bases and J shed 10 bases, with 16 bases lying between them. Germline V CDR1 and CDR2: LNHDA, SQIVND (reference sequence). The CDR3 runs to 13 residues. In DNA form, the CDR3 reads TGTGCCAGCGGAACAGGGTTTCGATCACCCCTCCACTTT. Its protein is CASGTGFRSPLHF.

J is TRBJ1-1 and V is TRBV5-1; 8 bases align to TRBD1. CDR3 length: 14 amino acids. Germline values: CDR1 SGHRS, CDR2 YFSETQ. Losses at the gene ends were 4 bases for V and 6 bases for J; bases not matched to a gene: 8. In nucleotides, the CDR3 is TGCGCCAGCAGCCTGGGACAGGTACCTCCTGAAGCTTTCTTT. Its protein product is CASSLGQVPPEAFF.

This chain joins TRBV3-1 (or the pseudogene TRBV3-2) and TRBJ2-1; D uncertain. Germline V lookup: CDR1 LGHDT, CDR2 YNNKEL (reference sequence). With 2 bases removed from V and 5 bases from J, the gap between germline ends came to 10 bases. The CDR3 runs 14 residues. The CDR3 DNA reads TGTGCCAGCAGCCAATTCCTGTCTAACAATGAGCAGTTCTTC. The encoded protein is CASSQFLSNNEQFF.

The chain uses TRBV6-5 and TRBJ2-7; a possible D gene is TRBD2 (6 bases). Per the germline V gene, CDR1 is MNHEY and CDR2 is SVGAGI. There are 15 residues in the CDR3. V was shortened by 6 bases and J by 0 bases, with 15 bases between the two germline ends. In DNA form, the CDR3 reads TGTGCCAGCAGACGGGACTTGCCGAGCTCCTACGAGCAGTACTTC. It yields the protein CASRRDLPSSYEQYF.

This clone was found a few times. This chain uses TRBV11-3 with TRBJ2-3, with D hard to call. The V and J ends lost 1 base and 4 bases respectively, with 6 bases between them. The CDR3 consists of 13 residues. The germline V gene encodes CDR1 SGHNT and CDR2 YENEEA. CDR3 nucleotides: TGTGCCAGCAGCTTAGTCGCGGCAGATACGCAGTATTTT. It is translated as CASSLVAADTQYF.

This chain connects TRBV24-1 to TRBJ1-2; TRBD1 aligns across 10 bases. J gave up 7 bases and V 3 bases, and 4 bases lay outside the gene matches. The germline CDR1 and CDR2 sequences are KGHDR and SFDVKD. The CDR3 loop spans 14 amino acids. The CDR3 coding sequence is TGTGCCACCAGTGATGACAGGGGGCGGGGTGGCTACACCTTC. Translating gives CATSDDRGRGGYTF.

This rearrangement joins TRBV2 to TRBJ1-5; no reliable D call. This CDR3 has 13 amino acids. V lost 6 bases, J lost 5 bases, and 11 bases lay in between. CDR1 SNHLY and CDR2 FYNNEI come from the germline V gene. CDR3 protein: CASREGGYQPQHF. In nucleotides, the CDR3 is TGTGCCAGCAGGGAGGGCGGGTATCAGCCCCAGCATTTT.

V and J are TRBV6-5 and TRBJ1-2; possibly TRBD1 for D (5 bases). CDR3 size: 11 residues. Germline assignment: CDR1 MNHEY and CDR2 SVGAGI. The V gene lost 8 bases and the J gene lost 9 bases, with 13 bases spanning the gap. The CDR3 is CASLRGISYTF. In DNA form, the CDR3 reads TGTGCCAGCCTCCGGGGGATAAGCTACACCTTC.

The rearrangement links TRBV4-2 to TRBJ2-7; D perhaps matches TRBD1 (6 bases). Trimming left V 3 bases short and J 6 bases short, with 24 bases between. This CDR3 spans 17 amino acids. Germline V CDR1 and CDR2: LGHNA, YNFKEQ. The CDR3 DNA reads TGTGCCAGCAGCCAGGACGGGCAGGGGTTCTCGACCTCCGAGCAGTACTTC. It yields the protein CASSQDGQGFSTSEQYF.

V gene TRBV28 combines with J gene TRBJ2-7; 9 bases line up with TRBD1. This CDR3 is built from 15 residues. J lost 3 bases, V lost 2 bases, and 5 bases had no gene match. In germline, CDR1 is MDHEN, CDR2 SYDVKM. The CDR3 nucleotides are TGTGCCAGCAGTTTAACGGGACAGGGTTTCTACGAGCAGTACGTC. It yields the protein CASSLTGQGFYEQYV.

This chain connects TRBV7-6 to TRBJ2-7; 10 nucleotides align to TRBD1. Germline CDR1 is SGHVS and CDR2 is FNYEAQ. CDR3 size: 16 residues. Unmatched junction bases numbered 9, after V lost 5 bases and J lost 2 bases. CDR3 region: CASSRTGTGDPYEQYF. CDR3 nucleotide sequence: TGTGCCAGCAGCCGGACTGGGACAGGGGATCCCTACGAGCAGTACTTC.

This clone was counted once. The chain joins TRBV4-3 to TRBJ1-2, with 9 positions matching TRBD1. The trim removed 4 bases at V and 7 bases at J, leaving 7 bases unmatched. The CDR3 loop spans 14 amino acids. CDR1 is LGHNA and CDR2 is YSLEER in the germline V gene. The CDR3 is CASSLVQGASGYTF. DNA of the CDR3: TGCGCCAGCAGCCTCGTACAGGGGGCGAGTGGCTACACCTTC.